Described below is a single T cell receptor beta chain sequence and its context. Antigen unknown. TCR beta libraries were made by quantitative 5'-RACE with molecular barcodes. MiXCR was run by TCRdb on the 5' RACE reads, yielding one entry per CDR3 protein. Among hundreds of thousands of distinct CDR3 sequences listed, roughly a quarter were seen once. This entry comes from a study of CD8 T cells in ankylosing spondylitis. Study-level results: Several highly homologous variants made up a TCR beta motif, and this motif appeared characteristic of ankylosing spondylitis blood. Clones linked to disease, bearing a CD8+ phenotype, were relatively rare in peripheral blood. In reactive arthritis synovial fluid and blood, some motif variants had been reported before. Reportedly, disease-linked clones are significantly enriched in ankylosing spondylitis patients' matched synovial fluid.

The CDR3 extends over 16 amino acids. The trim removed 6 bases at V and 2 bases at J, leaving 9 bases unmatched. CDR1 is MNHNS and CDR2 is SASEGT in the germline V gene. This TCR came from a male donor with ankylosing spondylitis. The sequencing input was blood, either unsorted or a sorted T cell fraction (not recorded which). This chain links TRBV6-1 with TRBJ2-1, with 8 bases matching TRBD2. The CDR3 DNA reads as TGTGCCAGCAGCGTACGCGGGACTAGACCCTACAATGAGCAGTTCTTC. It translates to CASSVRGTRPYNEQFF.